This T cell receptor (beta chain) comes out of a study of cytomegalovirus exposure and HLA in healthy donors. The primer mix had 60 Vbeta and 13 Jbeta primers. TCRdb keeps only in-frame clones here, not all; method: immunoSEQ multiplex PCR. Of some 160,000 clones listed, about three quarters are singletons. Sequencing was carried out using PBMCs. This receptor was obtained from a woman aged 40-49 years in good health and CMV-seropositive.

The CDR3 DNA follows: TGTGCCAGCAGTAAACAGCTAGGGGAAATTAATGAAAAACTGTTTTTT. This codes for CASSKQLGEINEKLFF. The chain has TRBV5-5 and TRBJ1-4, with a weak D call TRBD1 (5 bases). The CDR3 sequence is 16 residues long. Germline CDR1 SGHKS, CDR2 YYEKEE (reference sequence). V was shortened by 5 bases and J by 4 bases, with 18 bases between the two germline ends.